The 3 T cell receptor beta chains reported below all come from one sample, sequenced in a study of blood T cell repertoires in COVID-19. The table came from immunoSEQ multiplex PCR; TCRdb's copy has only in-frame clones and leaves some out. The table records some 150,000 clones, more than 80% of them present only once. The specimen was peripheral blood. The source of these receptors is a human donor with acute or convalescent COVID-19. The donor label of this sample is uncertain.

The chain joins TRBV5-1 to TRBJ1-1; 7 bases map to TRBD1. The V and J ends lost 0 bases and 5 bases, in that order; junction bases with no gene match: 7. The CDR3 runs 15 residues. The germline CDR1 and CDR2 sequences are SGHRS and YFSETQ. This CDR3 reads CASSLAQGVGTEAFF. DNA for the CDR3: TGCGCCAGCAGCTTGGCCCAGGGGGTGGGGACTGAAGCTTTCTTT. The variable domain in full, completed from reference TRBV5-1 and TRBJ1-1, reads KAGVTQTPRYLIKTRGQQVTLSCSPISGHRSVSWYQQTPGQGLQFLFEYFSETQRNKGNFPGRFSGRQFSNSRSEMNVSTLELGDSALYLCASSLAQGVGTEAFFGQGTRLTVV.

In its sample, this clone was seen a few times. The junction shows a germline mismatch at one end, possibly a read error. The chain joins TRBV3-1 (or the pseudogene TRBV3-2) to TRBJ2-1; D is possibly TRBD1 (7 bases). Germline V CDR1 and CDR2: LGHDT, YNNKEL (reference sequence). The CDR3 runs to 13 residues. The CDR3 DNA follows: TGTGCCAGCAGCCCGCGTATAGGAGGGGGCGAGGTCTTC. The encoded protein is CASSPRIGGGEVF.

The rearrangement joins TRBV2 to TRBJ1-6; D call uncertain. Trimming removed 5 bases at V and 7 bases at J, with 9 bases between. Looked up from germline, CDR1 is SNHLY and CDR2 is FYNNEI. The CDR3 covers 13 residues. In nucleotides, the CDR3 is TGTGCCAGCAGTAGTACAGTAAATTCACCCCTCCACTTT. Translated, it gives CASSSTVNSPLHF.